Each of the 21 T cell receptor beta chains below was sequenced from the same sample in a study of blood T cell repertoires in COVID-19. Profiling relied on immunoSEQ multiplex PCR, and the TCRdb table lists in-frame clones only, not all of them. The table records roughly 100,000 clones, approximately 80% of them present only once. Sample: peripheral blood. The receptors here all came from a man aged 55 to 69 with active or convalescent COVID-19.

The chain employs TRBV6-5 and TRBJ1-6, with D tentatively TRBD1 (5 bases). V lost 5 bases and J 7 bases, leaving 15 bases between the germline ends. This CDR3 is built from 15 residues. Per the germline V gene, CDR1 is MNHEY and CDR2 is SVGAGI. The CDR3 region has the DNA TGTGCCAGCAGTCGCAGGGTGGCTAGGAATTCACCCCTCCACTTT. Translation gives CASSRRVARNSPLHF.

The chain recombines TRBV7-2 with TRBJ2-2, with unresolved D. The CDR3 is 14 amino acids. The ends were cut back, 4 bases at V and 6 bases at J, with 12 bases in the middle. CDR1 SGHTA and CDR2 FQGNSA come from the germline V gene. The CDR3 sequence: CASSSSGGAGELFF. CDR3 in DNA: TGTGCCAGCAGCTCCTCCGGTGGTGCCGGGGAGCTGTTTTTT.

The chain recombines TRBV6-4 with TRBJ2-6; D unresolved. The ends were cut back, 4 bases at V and 2 bases at J, with 15 bases in the middle. CDR3 length: 17 amino acids. In germline, CDR1 is MRHNA, CDR2 SNTAGT. CDR3 protein: CASSVSPLGPGANVLTF. The CDR3 DNA follows: TGTGCCAGCAGTGTGTCACCCCTAGGCCCTGGGGCCAACGTCCTGACTTTC.

The chain has TRBV2 and TRBJ1-2; TRBD1 matches 10 bases. Trimming removed 5 bases from V and 6 bases from J; junction bases left unmatched: 6. Germline V gene data show CDR1 as SNHLY and CDR2 as FYNNEI. The CDR3 runs 14 residues. CDR3 coding DNA: TGTGCCAGCAGTAGACAGGGGGCGAAGGATGGCTACACCTTC. It codes for CASSRQGAKDGYTF.

This clone was seen just once. The genes are TRBV18 and TRBJ2-1, with 10 nucleotides matching TRBD2. The CDR3 has 16 residues. CDR1 and CDR2 (germline): KGHSH, LQKENI. V was clipped by 2 bases and J by 5 bases; unmatched bases: 6. The CDR3 coding sequence is TGTGCCAGCTCACCAGGCCCTAGCGGGAGTAACAATGAGCAGTTCTTC. Translated, it gives CASSPGPSGSNNEQFF.

The CDR3 loop is CASSLGSGNTEAFF. The CDR3 DNA reads as TGTGCCAGCAGCTTAGGATCGGGTAACACTGAAGCTTTCTTT. This rearrangement joins TRBV7-8 to TRBJ1-1; D unresolved. The CDR3 covers 14 residues. The germline V gene encodes CDR1 SGHVS and CDR2 FQNEAQ. Trimming took off 1 base at V and 2 bases at J, with 8 bases between the two ends.

This chain joins TRBV5-1 and TRBJ1-2, with 9 bases identical to TRBD1. Looked up from germline, CDR1 is SGHRS and CDR2 is YFSETQ. This CDR3 contains 13 residues. The ends lost 4 bases at V and 9 bases at J; junction bases unmatched: 7. The CDR3 DNA reads TGCGCCAGCAGCCGGGGACAGGGCTCGAGCTACACCTTC. The encoded protein is CASSRGQGSSYTF. Supplemented by reference TRBV5-1 and TRBJ1-2, the full variable domain reads KAGVTQTPRYLIKTRGQQVTLSCSPISGHRSVSWYQQTPGQGLQFLFEYFSETQRNKGNFPGRFSGRQFSNSRSEMNVSTLELGDSALYLCASSRGQGSSYTFGSGTRLTVV.

The chain couples TRBV5-1 to TRBJ1-5; unclear D gene. Germline V gene lookup returns CDR1 SGHRS and CDR2 YFSETQ. V lost 4 bases and J lost 4, with 9 bases in between. CDR3 length: 13 residues. The CDR3 region has the DNA TGCGCCAGCAGCCCGACGGGGAATCAGCCCCAGCATTTT. It specifies CASSPTGNQPQHF. Full variable domain (remainder filled in from reference TRBV5-1 and TRBJ1-5): KAGVTQTPRYLIKTRGQQVTLSCSPISGHRSVSWYQQTPGQGLQFLFEYFSETQRNKGNFPGRFSGRQFSNSRSEMNVSTLELGDSALYLCASSPTGNQPQHFGDGTRLSIL.

The V call is TRBV24-1, the J call TRBJ2-3, with 7 bases matching TRBD1. Trimming took 0 bases from V and 2 from J; bases not matched to a gene: 4. Germline V gives CDR1 KGHDR, CDR2 SFDVKD. This CDR3 is 16 amino acids long. Here the CDR3 DNA reads TGTGCCACCAGTGATTTGCGGACAGGACTCACAGATACGCAGTATTTT. Its protein product is CATSDLRTGLTDTQYF.

This chain links TRBV7-9 with TRBJ1-2, with D hard to call. The V end was cut by 2 bases, the J end by 2 bases, with 12 bases between. CDR1 and CDR2 from the germline V gene are SEHNR and FQNEAQ (reference sequence). This CDR3 has 15 residues. The CDR3 loop is CASSLREEANYGYTF. CDR3 nucleotide sequence: TGTGCCAGCAGCTTAAGGGAGGAGGCCAACTATGGCTACACCTTC.

The gene calls are TRBV19 and TRBJ1-2; TRBD1 is a possible D gene (5 bases). Germline V gene sequence: CDR1 LNHDA, CDR2 SQIVND (reference sequence). This CDR3 is 14 amino acids long. The V end was cut by 6 bases, the J end by 4 bases, with 15 bases between. The CDR3 nucleotides are TGTGCCAGTAGCCTCCGCGGGGGACCCTATGGCTACACCTTC. This codes for CASSLRGGPYGYTF.

This chain connects TRBV4-3 to TRBJ1-2; tentatively, D is TRBD1 (5 bases). This CDR3 region has 15 residues. CDR1 LGHNA and CDR2 YSLEER come from the germline V gene. The V end was cut by 0 bases, the J end by 6 bases, with 14 bases between. This CDR3 is CASSQDKGPGDGYTF. The DNA for the CDR3 is TGCGCCAGCAGCCAAGATAAGGGGCCGGGGGATGGCTACACCTTC.

This rearrangement joins TRBV4-1 to TRBJ1-1; 12 bases fit TRBD1. The CDR3 length is 17 residues. CDR1 is MGHRA and CDR2 is YSYEKL in the germline V gene. The junction had 4 bases not matched to a gene; V was cut back by 0 bases and J by 2 bases. The CDR3 DNA sequence: TGCGCCAGCAGCCAAGAGGGACAGGGGGCTATTAACACTGAAGCTTTCTTT. Translating it yields CASSQEGQGAINTEAFF.

The V gene is TRBV6-5, the J gene TRBJ1-5; 8 bases agree with TRBD1. The CDR3 spans 15 residues. V was pared by 10 bases and J by 6 bases, with 14 bases of the junction left unmatched. From germline, CDR1 is MNHEY and CDR2 SVGAGI. The CDR3, as DNA: TGTGCCACTCACAAGAGCAGGGGGCAGGGTCAGCCCCAGCATTTT. Protein product: CATHKSRGQGQPQHF.

This chain uses TRBV25-1 with TRBJ1-1; no firm D call. V was cut by 8 bases and J by 5 bases, with 15 bases left in between. Germline CDR1 and CDR2: MGHDK and SYGVNS. CDR3 size: 13 residues. The CDR3 DNA reads as TGTGCCAGCCTAGGCGGAGGGCGGACTGAAGCTTTCTTT. Translated: CASLGGGRTEAFF.

The rearrangement uses TRBV28 and TRBJ1-1, with 7 bases fitting TRBD1. This CDR3 is 15 amino acids long. J was trimmed by 0 bases and V by 5 bases; bases with no gene match: 6. CDR1 and CDR2 from the germline V gene are MDHEN and SYDVKM. The CDR3 is CASSPGTALNTEAFF. The CDR3, as DNA: TGTGCCAGCAGTCCTGGGACAGCCCTGAACACTGAAGCTTTCTTT.

The chain combines TRBV5-1 with TRBJ1-2; D may be TRBD1 (5 bases). This CDR3 has 15 amino acids. Germline loops: CDR1 SGHRS, CDR2 YFSETQ. Trimming took 0 bases from V and 4 from J, leaving 13 bases between them. The CDR3 here is CASSLEVSRAYGYTF. The CDR3 DNA reads as TGCGCCAGCAGCTTGGAAGTGTCCAGGGCCTATGGCTACACCTTC. Together with reference TRBV5-1 and TRBJ1-2, the CDR3 gives the full variable domain: KAGVTQTPRYLIKTRGQQVTLSCSPISGHRSVSWYQQTPGQGLQFLFEYFSETQRNKGNFPGRFSGRQFSNSRSEMNVSTLELGDSALYLCASSLEVSRAYGYTFGSGTRLTVV.

The chain joins TRBV28 to TRBJ2-1; tentative D call: TRBD1 (5 bases). Germline V lookup: CDR1 MDHEN, CDR2 SYDVKM. This CDR3 contains 14 residues. Trimming cost V 0 bases and J 9 bases, with 12 bases left between them. CDR3 loop: CASSLWTVRGEQFF. The CDR3 region has the DNA TGTGCCAGCAGTTTATGGACAGTACGCGGTGAGCAGTTCTTC.

The rearrangement links TRBV5-4 to TRBJ2-3, with a possible D match to TRBD1 (5 bases). Looked up from germline, CDR1 is SGHNT and CDR2 is YYREEE (reference sequence). V shed 0 bases and J shed 0 bases, with 8 bases lying between them. The length of the CDR3 is 15 residues. DNA for the CDR3: TGTGCCAGCAGCTTGGCGGCAGGGAGCACAGATACGCAGTATTTT. This translates into CASSLAAGSTDTQYF.

The V gene is TRBV11-2, the J gene TRBJ2-3; 8 nucleotides agree with TRBD1. J lost 7 bases, V lost 8 bases, and 17 bases had no gene match. Germline V gene data show CDR1 as SGHAT and CDR2 as FQNNGV. The CDR3 covers 16 residues. CDR3 amino acids: CASAPGGRTLVNTQYF. CDR3 coding DNA: TGTGCCAGCGCCCCAGGGGGCCGGACTCTCGTAAATACGCAGTATTTT. Variable domain in full (rest from reference TRBV11-2 and TRBJ2-3): EAGVAQSPRYKIIEKRQSVAFWCNPISGHATLYWYQQILGQGPKLLIQFQNNGVVDDSQLPKDRFSAERLKGVDSTLKIQPAKLEDSAVYLCASAPGGRTLVNTQYFGPGTRLTVL.

This sequence joins TRBV6-5 and TRBJ1-6; the D is unclear. Trimming shortened V by 10 bases and J by 6 bases, and 10 bases separated the two germline ends. This CDR3 comprises 12 residues. CDR1 MNHEY and CDR2 SVGAGI come from the germline V gene. This CDR3 is CATGTGNSPLHF. The CDR3 DNA is TGTGCCACGGGAACTGGTAATTCACCCCTCCACTTT.